This TCR beta chain was profiled in a study of regulatory T cells in long-lasting Graves disease. Background on the study: Over 5 years on antithyroid drugs plus positive TSH receptor antibodies marked Graves' disease as persistent. Study-level findings and limits: The study found persistent patients shared more public clonotypes (roughly 3,000) than new patients (over 850).

J was trimmed by 0 bases and V by 5 bases; bases with no gene match: 9. CDR1 and CDR2 from the germline V gene are SEHNR and FQNEAQ (reference sequence). CDR3 length: 16 residues. The time point denotes: persistent/refractory GD, antithyroid drugs over 5 years with positive TRAb. The TCR library used RNA extracted from PBMCs. For TCR beta, libraries came from iRepertoire HTBI primers and Arm-PCR of CDR3 regions. Per the study methods: From all samples, identification returned some 13 TRBJ and approximately 67 TRBV segments. TCRdb analysed the multiplex PCR reads with MiXCR anew, one entry per CDR3 protein. Here the V and J calls rest on TCRdb's processing, not on the authors' analysis. The data contain 450,000 or so distinct CDR3 sequences, around 21% of them seen just once; the ten biggest clones take up approximately 7.8%. This clonotype was picked up a small number of times. Its antigen is not identified.

The source was peripheral blood mononuclear cells (PBMCs), collected when the disease was refractory, from a patient treated with antithyroid drugs. The TCR comes from a female donor with Graves disease. The chain is built from TRBV7-9 and TRBJ2-5; 7 nucleotides line up with TRBD1. The CDR3 nucleotides are TGTGCCAGCAGCACGGGACAGAGCACGAACCAAGAGACCCAGTACTTC. Protein: CASSTGQSTNQETQYF.